The subject of this entry is one T cell receptor beta chain. These data belong to a study of shared clonotypes between healthy human individuals. Looked up from germline, CDR1 is MDHEN and CDR2 is SYDVKM. V was pared by 3 bases and J by 6 bases, with 15 bases between. The CDR3 consists of 14 residues. Data came from immunoSEQ multiplex PCR; TCRdb stores just in-frame clones and leaves some out. Among under 850,000 clones, 92% were seen once, and the ten largest hold around 24%. The naive CD8 population came from CD45RO-negative cells selected for CCR7, without terminally differentiated effector memory CD45RA+ cells.

The receptor's source is a young man in good health. Material: naive CD8+ T cells sorted from blood. The V gene is TRBV28, the J gene TRBJ2-7; D uncertain. The CDR3 spells CASSFQHLLSEQYF. CDR3 in DNA: TGTGCCAGCAGTTTCCAACACCTTTTGAGCGAGCAGTACTTC. The complete variable domain, with remaining parts taken from reference TRBV28 and TRBJ2-7, reads DVKVTQSSRYLVKRTGEKVFLECVQDMDHENMFWYRQDPGLGLRLIYFSYDVKMKEKGDIPEGYSVSREKKERFSLILESASTNQTSMYLCASSFQHLLSEQYFGPGTRLTVT.